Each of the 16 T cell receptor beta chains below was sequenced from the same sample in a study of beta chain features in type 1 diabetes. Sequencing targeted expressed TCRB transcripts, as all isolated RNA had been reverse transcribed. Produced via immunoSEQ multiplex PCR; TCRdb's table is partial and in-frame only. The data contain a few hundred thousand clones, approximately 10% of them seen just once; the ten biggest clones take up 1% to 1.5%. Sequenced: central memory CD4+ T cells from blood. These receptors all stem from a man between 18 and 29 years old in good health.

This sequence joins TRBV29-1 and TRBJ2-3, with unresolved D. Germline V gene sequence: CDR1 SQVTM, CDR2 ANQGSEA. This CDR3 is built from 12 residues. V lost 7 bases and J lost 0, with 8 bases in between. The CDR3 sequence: CSGGWSTDTQYF. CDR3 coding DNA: TGCAGCGGTGGGTGGAGCACAGATACGCAGTATTTT.

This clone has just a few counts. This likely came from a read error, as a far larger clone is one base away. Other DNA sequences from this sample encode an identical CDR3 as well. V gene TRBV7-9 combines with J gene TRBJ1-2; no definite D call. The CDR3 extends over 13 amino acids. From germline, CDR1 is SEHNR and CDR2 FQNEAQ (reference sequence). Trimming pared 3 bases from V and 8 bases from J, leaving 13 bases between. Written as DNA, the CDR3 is TGTGCCAGCAGCTTGGAGGGTTCGGGGGGCTACACCTTC. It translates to CASSLEGSGGYTF. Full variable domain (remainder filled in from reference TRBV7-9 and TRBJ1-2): DTGVSQNPRHKITKRGQNVTFRCDPISEHNRLYWYRQTLGQGPEFLTYFQNEAQLEKSRLLSDRFSAERPKGSFSTLEIQRTEQGDSAMYLCASSLEGSGGYTFGSGTRLTVV.

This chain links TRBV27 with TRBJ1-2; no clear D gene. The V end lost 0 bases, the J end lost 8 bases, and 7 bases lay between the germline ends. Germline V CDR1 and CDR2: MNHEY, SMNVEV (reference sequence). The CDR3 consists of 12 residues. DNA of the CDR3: TGTGCCAGCAGTTTATCTGGGTTGGGCTACACCTTC. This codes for CASSLSGLGYTF.

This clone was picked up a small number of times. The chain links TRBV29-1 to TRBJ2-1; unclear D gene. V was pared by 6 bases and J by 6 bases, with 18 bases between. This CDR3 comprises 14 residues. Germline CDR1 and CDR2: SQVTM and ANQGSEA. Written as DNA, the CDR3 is TGCAGCGTGGCCCCTTATGAGCTCGGCAATGAGCAGTTCTTC. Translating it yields CSVAPYELGNEQFF.

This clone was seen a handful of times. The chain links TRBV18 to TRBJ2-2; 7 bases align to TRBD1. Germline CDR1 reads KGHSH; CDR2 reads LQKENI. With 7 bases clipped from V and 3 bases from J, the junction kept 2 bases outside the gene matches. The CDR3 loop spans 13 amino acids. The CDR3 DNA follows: TGTGCCAGCTTCGACAGGGACACCGGGGAGCTGTTTTTT. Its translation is CASFDRDTGELFF.

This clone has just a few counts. The DNA of the CDR3 is TGCAGCGCAAAACAGGGTACTGGAAACACCATATATTTT. Its protein product is CSAKQGTGNTIYF. The chain uses TRBV29-1 and TRBJ1-3, with D perhaps matching TRBD1 (6 bases). The CDR3 covers 13 residues. Trimming took 7 bases from V and 2 from J, leaving 12 bases between them. Germline CDR1 reads SQVTM; CDR2 reads ANQGSEA.

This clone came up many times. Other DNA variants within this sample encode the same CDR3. DNA for the CDR3: TGTGCCAGCAGCTTAGAAGGCAGGGGAGATACGCAGTATTTT. Translated, it gives CASSLEGRGDTQYF. The gene calls are TRBV7-8 and TRBJ2-3, with D possibly TRBD1 on 6 matching bases. There are 14 residues in the CDR3. The V end was cut by 1 base, the J end by 5 bases, with 10 bases between. Germline V gene lookup returns CDR1 SGHVS and CDR2 FQNEAQ.

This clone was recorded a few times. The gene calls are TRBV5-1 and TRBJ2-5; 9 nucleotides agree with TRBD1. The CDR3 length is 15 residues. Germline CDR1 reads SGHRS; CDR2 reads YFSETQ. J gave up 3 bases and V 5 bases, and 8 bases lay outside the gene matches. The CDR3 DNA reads TGCGCCAGCAGGGACAGGGGACGAGGGGAAGAGACCCAGTACTTC. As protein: CASRDRGRGEETQYF. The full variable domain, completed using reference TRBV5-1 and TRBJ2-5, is KAGVTQTPRYLIKTRGQQVTLSCSPISGHRSVSWYQQTPGQGLQFLFEYFSETQRNKGNFPGRFSGRQFSNSRSEMNVSTLELGDSALYLCASRDRGRGEETQYFGPGTRLLVL.

CDR3 sequence: CASSSSTSGRETQYF. The CDR3 DNA reads TGTGCCAGCAGTTCCTCGACTAGCGGGAGAGAGACCCAGTACTTC. The chain has TRBV28 and TRBJ2-5, with TRBD2 matching over 12 bases. Germline V lookup: CDR1 MDHEN, CDR2 SYDVKM. The CDR3 contains 15 residues. Trimming removed 4 bases from V and 4 bases from J; junction bases left unmatched: 4.

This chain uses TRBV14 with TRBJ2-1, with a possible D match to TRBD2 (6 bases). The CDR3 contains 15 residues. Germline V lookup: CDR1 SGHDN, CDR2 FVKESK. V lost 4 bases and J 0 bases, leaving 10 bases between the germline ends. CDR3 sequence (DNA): TGTGCCAGCAGCCCTAGCGTTAGCTCCTACAATGAGCAGTTCTTC. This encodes CASSPSVSSYNEQFF.

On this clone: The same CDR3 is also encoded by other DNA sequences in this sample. CDR3 in DNA: TGTGCCAGCAGTTTTAAAGAGACCCAGTACTTC. Its protein product is CASSFKETQYF. The chain combines TRBV28 with TRBJ2-5, with D uncertain. The CDR3 is 11 amino acids. Germline CDR1 reads MDHEN; CDR2 reads SYDVKM. Between the trimmed V and J ends, which lost 3 bases and 3 bases, there was a span of 2 bases.

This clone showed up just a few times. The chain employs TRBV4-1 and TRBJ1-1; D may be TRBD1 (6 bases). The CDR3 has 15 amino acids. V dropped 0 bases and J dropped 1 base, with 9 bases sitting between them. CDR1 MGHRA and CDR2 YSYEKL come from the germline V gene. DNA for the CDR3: TGCGCCAGCAGCCAAGATCCGGGACAGAACACTGAAGCTTTCTTT. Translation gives CASSQDPGQNTEAFF.

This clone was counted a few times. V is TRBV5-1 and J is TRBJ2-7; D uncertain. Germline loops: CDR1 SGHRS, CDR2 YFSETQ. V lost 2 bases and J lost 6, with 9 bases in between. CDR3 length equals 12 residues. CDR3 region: CASSFSDGEQYF. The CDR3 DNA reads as TGCGCCAGCAGCTTCTCGGATGGCGAGCAGTACTTC.

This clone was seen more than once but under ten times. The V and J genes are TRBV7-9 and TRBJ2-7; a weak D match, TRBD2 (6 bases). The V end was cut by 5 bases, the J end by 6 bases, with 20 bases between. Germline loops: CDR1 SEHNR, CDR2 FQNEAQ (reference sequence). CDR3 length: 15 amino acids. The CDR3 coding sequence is TGTGCCAGCAGCCCCGCCGCGACTAGTCTAGTCGAGCAGTACTTC. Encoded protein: CASSPAATSLVEQYF.

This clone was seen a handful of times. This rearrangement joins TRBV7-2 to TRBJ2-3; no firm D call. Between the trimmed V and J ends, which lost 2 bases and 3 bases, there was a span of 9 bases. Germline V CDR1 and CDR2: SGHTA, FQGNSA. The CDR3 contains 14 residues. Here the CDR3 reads CASSLLGQTDTQYF. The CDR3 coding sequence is TGTGCCAGCAGCTTATTAGGGCAGACAGATACGCAGTATTTT. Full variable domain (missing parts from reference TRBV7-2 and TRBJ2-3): GAGVSQSPSNKVTEKGKDVELRCDPISGHTALYWYRQSLGQGLEFLIYFQGNSAPDKSGLPSDRFSAERTGGSVSTLTIQRTQQEDSAVYLCASSLLGQTDTQYFGPGTRLTVL.

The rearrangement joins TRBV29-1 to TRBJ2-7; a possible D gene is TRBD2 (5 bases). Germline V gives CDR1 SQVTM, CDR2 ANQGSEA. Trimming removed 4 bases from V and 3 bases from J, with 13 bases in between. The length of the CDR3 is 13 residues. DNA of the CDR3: TGCAGCGTTGTCGCATCCACTAGCTACGAGCAGTACTTC. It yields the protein CSVVASTSYEQYF.